This T cell receptor beta chain was identified during a study of T cell responses to AZD1222 COVID-19 vaccine. Overall study results and limits: Spike-specific TCR repertoires showed rising breadth and depth after two AZD1222 doses.

The CDR3 is 14 amino acids. Germline loops: CDR1 WSHSY, CDR2 SAAADI. J was trimmed by 9 bases and V by 5 bases; bases with no gene match: 8. TCRdb's table, derived via immunoSEQ multiplex PCR, lists solely in-frame clones and lacks some. Among 140,000 to 150,000 clones, about 93% were seen once, and the ten largest hold under 6.5%. In this sample, this clone turned up once. Its antigen is as yet unknown. The chain combines TRBV10-2 with TRBJ1-5; 9 bases are shared with TRBD1. This clonotype originated in an adult in good health. Sequencing used peripheral blood, obtained on day 0 of AZD1222 vaccination. The CDR3 DNA reads TGCGCCAGCAGTCCCGGGACAGGGATAGGGCCCCAGCATTTT. Translating it yields CASSPGTGIGPQHF.